This T cell receptor beta chain was sequenced during a study of cytomegalovirus exposure and HLA in healthy donors. The V gene's germline CDR1 is PRHDT and CDR2 FYEKMQ (reference sequence). The V gene end was trimmed by 4 bases and the J gene end by 2 bases; junction bases not matched to a gene: 14. This CDR3 is 19 amino acids long. With 60 Vbeta and 13 Jbeta primers, the PCR was carried out. Original processing methods: Later work found 65 million to 100 million unique TCR beta chains, with 9.5 million to 12 million shared. Sequencing used immunoSEQ multiplex PCR; TCRdb keeps in-frame clones, though not all of them. V, J and clone size reflect that table, while D and trimming were determined from the DNA. The sample shows some 120,000 clones, around 80% of them seen only once.

The TCR originated in a woman aged 25 to 39 in good health and CMV-seronegative. Sample: PBMCs. The V call is TRBV13, the J call TRBJ2-3, with TRBD1 identical over 11 bases. This chain's CDR3 is CASSSGTGGAFPYTDTQYF. In DNA, the CDR3 is TGTGCCAGCAGCTCCGGGACAGGGGGTGCTTTTCCATACACAGATACGCAGTATTTT.